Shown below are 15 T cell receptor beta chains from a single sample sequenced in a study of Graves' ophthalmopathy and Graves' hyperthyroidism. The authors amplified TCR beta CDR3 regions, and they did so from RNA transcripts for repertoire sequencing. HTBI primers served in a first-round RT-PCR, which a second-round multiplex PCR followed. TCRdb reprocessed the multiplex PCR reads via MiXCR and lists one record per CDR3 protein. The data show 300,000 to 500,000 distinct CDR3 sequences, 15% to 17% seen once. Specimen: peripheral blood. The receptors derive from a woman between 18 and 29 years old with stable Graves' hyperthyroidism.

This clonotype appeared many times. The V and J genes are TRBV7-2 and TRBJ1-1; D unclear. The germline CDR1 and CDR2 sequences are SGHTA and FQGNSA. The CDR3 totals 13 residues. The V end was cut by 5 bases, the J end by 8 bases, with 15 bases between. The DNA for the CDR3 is TGTGCCAGCAGCCTTGGCCAGCGAAGGGAAGCTTTCTTT. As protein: CASSLGQRREAFF.

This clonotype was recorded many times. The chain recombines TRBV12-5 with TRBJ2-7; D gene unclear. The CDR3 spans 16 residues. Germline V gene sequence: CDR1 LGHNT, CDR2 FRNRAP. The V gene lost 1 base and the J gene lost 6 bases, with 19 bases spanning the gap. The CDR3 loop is CASGLGRTSLGFEQYF. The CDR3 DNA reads TGTGCTAGTGGTTTGGGACGGACGTCACTCGGATTCGAGCAGTACTTC. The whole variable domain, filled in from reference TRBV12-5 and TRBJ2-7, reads DARVTQTPRHKVTEMGQEVTMRCQPILGHNTVFWYRQTMMQGLELLAYFRNRAPLDDSGMPKDRFSAEMPDATLATLKIQPSEPRDSAVYFCASGLGRTSLGFEQYFGPGTRLTVT.

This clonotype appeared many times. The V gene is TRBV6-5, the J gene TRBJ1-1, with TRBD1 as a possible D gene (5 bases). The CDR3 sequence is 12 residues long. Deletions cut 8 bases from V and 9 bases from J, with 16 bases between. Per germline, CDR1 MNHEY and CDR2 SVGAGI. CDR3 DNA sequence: TGTGCCAGCGTCGGGACGGGGTCTCAAGCTTTCTTT. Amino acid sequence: CASVGTGSQAFF.

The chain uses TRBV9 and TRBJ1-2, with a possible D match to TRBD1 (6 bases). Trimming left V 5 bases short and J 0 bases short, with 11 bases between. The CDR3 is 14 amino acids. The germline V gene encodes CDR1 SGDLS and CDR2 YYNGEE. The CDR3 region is CASSTTGTNYGYTF. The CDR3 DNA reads TGTGCCAGCAGTACTACAGGGACTAACTATGGCTACACCTTC.

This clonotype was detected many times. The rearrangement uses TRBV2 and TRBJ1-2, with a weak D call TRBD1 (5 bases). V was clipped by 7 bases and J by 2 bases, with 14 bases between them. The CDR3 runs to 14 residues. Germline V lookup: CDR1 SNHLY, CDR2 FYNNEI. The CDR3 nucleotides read TGTGCCAGCACCGGGGGGGAGGGGAACTATGGCTACACCTTC. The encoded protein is CASTGGEGNYGYTF.

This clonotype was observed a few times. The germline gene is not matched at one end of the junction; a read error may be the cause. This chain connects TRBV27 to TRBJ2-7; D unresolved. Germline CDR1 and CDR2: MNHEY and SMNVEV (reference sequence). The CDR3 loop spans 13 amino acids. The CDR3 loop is CASSFSGSHEQYF. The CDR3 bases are TGTGCCAGCAGTTTCAGTGGCTCCCACGAGCAGTACTTC.

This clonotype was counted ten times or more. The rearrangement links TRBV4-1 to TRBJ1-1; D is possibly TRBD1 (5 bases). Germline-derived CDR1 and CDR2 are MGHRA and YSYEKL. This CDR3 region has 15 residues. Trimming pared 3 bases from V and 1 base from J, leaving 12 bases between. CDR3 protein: CASSHGTGRNTEAFF. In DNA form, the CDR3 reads TGCGCCAGCAGCCACGGTACAGGTAGGAACACTGAAGCTTTCTTT.

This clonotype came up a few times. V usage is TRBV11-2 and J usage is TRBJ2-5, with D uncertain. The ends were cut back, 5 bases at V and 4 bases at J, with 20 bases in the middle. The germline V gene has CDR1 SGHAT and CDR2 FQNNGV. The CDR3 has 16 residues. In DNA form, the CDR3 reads TGTGCCAGCAGCCCCAACCCCCGATACTTACGAGAGACCCAGTACTTC. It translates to CASSPNPRYLRETQYF.

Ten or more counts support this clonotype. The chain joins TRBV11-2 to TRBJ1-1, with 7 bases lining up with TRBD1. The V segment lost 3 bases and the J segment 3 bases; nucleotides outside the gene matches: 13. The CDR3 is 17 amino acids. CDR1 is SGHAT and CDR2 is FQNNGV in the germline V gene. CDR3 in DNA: TGTGCCAGCAGCTTTGGCAGGGGTGTCCAGGGGGACACTGAAGCTTTCTTT. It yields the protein CASSFGRGVQGDTEAFF.

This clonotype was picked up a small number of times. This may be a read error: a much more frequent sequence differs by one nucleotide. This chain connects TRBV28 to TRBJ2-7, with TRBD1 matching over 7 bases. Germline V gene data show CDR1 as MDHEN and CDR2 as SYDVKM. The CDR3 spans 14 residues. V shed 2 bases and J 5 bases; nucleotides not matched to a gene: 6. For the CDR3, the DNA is TGTGCCAGCAGTTTAACCGGGACAGTGAACGAGCAGTACTTC. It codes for CASSLTGTVNEQYF. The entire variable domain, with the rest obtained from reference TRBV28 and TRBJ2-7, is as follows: DVKVTQSSRYLVKRTGEKVFLECVQDMDHENMFWYRQDPGLGLRLIYFSYDVKMKEKGDIPEGYSVSREKKERFSLILESASTNQTSMYLCASSLTGTVNEQYFGPGTRLTVT.

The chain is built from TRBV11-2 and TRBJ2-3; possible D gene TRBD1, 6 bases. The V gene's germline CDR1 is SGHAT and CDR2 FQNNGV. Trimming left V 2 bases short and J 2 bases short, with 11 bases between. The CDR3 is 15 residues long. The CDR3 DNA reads TGTGCCAGCAGCTTAAGGACAGTTTACACAGATACGCAGTATTTT. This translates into CASSLRTVYTDTQYF. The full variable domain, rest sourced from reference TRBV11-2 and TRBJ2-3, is EAGVAQSPRYKIIEKRQSVAFWCNPISGHATLYWYQQILGQGPKLLIQFQNNGVVDDSQLPKDRFSAERLKGVDSTLKIQPAKLEDSAVYLCASSLRTVYTDTQYFGPGTRLTVL.

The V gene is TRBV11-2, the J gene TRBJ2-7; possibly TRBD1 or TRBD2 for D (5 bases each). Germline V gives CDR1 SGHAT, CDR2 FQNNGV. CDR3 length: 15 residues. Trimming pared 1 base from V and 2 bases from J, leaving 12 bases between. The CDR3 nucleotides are TGTGCCAGCAGCTTAGTCGAGGGGCTTGCCTACGAGCAGTACTTC. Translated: CASSLVEGLAYEQYF.

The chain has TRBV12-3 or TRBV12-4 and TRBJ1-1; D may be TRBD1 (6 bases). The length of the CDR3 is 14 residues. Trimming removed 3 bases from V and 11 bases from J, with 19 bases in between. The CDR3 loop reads CASSFPSTTGIAFF. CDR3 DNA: TGTGCCAGCAGTTTTCCCTCAACGACAGGCATTGCTTTCTTT.

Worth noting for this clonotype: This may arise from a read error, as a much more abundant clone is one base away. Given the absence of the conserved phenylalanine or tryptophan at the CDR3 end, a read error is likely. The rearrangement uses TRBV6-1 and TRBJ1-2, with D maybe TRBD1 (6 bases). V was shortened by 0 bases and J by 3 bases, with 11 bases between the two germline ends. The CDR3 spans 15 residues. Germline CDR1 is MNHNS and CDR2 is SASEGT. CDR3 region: CASSEAYGGDYGYTV. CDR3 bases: TGTGCCAGCAGTGAAGCGTACGGGGGCGACTATGGCTACACCGTC.

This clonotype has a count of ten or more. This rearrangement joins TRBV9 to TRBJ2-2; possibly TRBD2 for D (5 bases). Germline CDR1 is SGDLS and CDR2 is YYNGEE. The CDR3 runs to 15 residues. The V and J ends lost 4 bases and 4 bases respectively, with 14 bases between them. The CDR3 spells CASSSTAGPTGELFF. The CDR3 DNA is TGTGCCAGCAGCAGCACTGCGGGCCCCACCGGGGAGCTGTTTTTT.